The 11 T cell receptor beta chains below all came from one sample that was sequenced in a study of metastatic and nonmetastatic thyroid tumors (dated by TCRdb to 2020 to 2022). Before undergoing thyroid surgery, none of the patients had been given any kind of treatment. Library preparation employed PCR. Reads for this sample came from an Illumina HiSeq 4000. In-frame beta chains were kept once TCRdb had trimmed the public reads at Q25 with fastp and called clones with MiXCR. The sample profile shows around 9,000 clones; roughly a quarter of them were found once. The ten largest clones add up to less than 15% of the sample. The sequencing sample was made of adjacent normal tissue. The receptors stem from a female donor with papillary thyroid cancer or a benign thyroid nodule (not recorded which). Some clones in this sample may be carry-over from other donors' samples.

The chain employs TRBV11-3 and TRBJ2-7; the match to TRBD1 covers 8 bases. The CDR3 contains 14 residues. Germline-derived CDR1 and CDR2 are SGHNT and YENEEA. Germline trimming cut 5 bases from V and 5 bases from J; bases unmatched to any gene: 8. The CDR3 sequence is CASSRQGTWDEQYF. The DNA of the CDR3 is TGTGCCAGCAGCCGACAGGGGACCTGGGACGAGCAGTACTTC.

This rearrangement joins TRBV6-5 to TRBJ2-7; TRBD1 matches 8 bases. The V and J ends lost 4 bases and 10 bases, in that order; junction bases with no gene match: 12. Germline CDR1 is MNHEY and CDR2 is SVGAGI. The CDR3 extends over 14 amino acids. CDR3 nucleotides: TGTGCCAGCAGTTTGGGACAGGAACTGGGCGATCAGTACTTC. Translating it yields CASSLGQELGDQYF.

Of note for this clone: Just one base apart from a much larger clone, this may be a read error. The rearrangement joins TRBV6-1 to TRBJ1-4, with D perhaps matching TRBD1 (5 bases). This CDR3 region has 12 residues. Germline lookup yields CDR1 MNHNS and CDR2 SASEGT. Trimming stripped 0 bases from V and 11 bases from J, with 7 bases between. CDR3 sequence (DNA): TGTGCCAGCAGTGAAGCATGGGGGAAACTGTTTTTT. Protein: CASSEAWGKLFF.

This clone has at least ten counts. V and J are TRBV3-1 and TRBJ1-2; TRBD1 is a possible D gene (6 bases). With 0 bases removed from V and 4 bases from J, the gap between germline ends came to 12 bases. The CDR3 spans 15 residues. The germline gives CDR1 LGHDT, CDR2 YNNKEL (reference sequence). The CDR3 protein is CASSQDAQGSYGYTF. CDR3 sequence (DNA): TGTGCCAGCAGCCAAGACGCCCAGGGGAGCTATGGCTACACCTTC.

This clone is medium-sized in the sample. The rearrangement uses TRBV6-1 and TRBJ2-3; no clear D gene. The V and J ends lost 4 bases and 0 bases respectively, with 8 bases between them. CDR3 length: 14 residues. Germline V CDR1 and CDR2: MNHNS, SASEGT. CDR3 loop: CASSASSSTDTQYF. CDR3 in DNA: TGTGCCAGCAGTGCCAGCTCAAGCACAGATACGCAGTATTTT.

This chain connects TRBV3-1 to TRBJ2-5; TRBD2 matches at 9 bases. CDR1 is LGHDT, CDR2 YNNKEL, per germline (reference sequence). CDR3 length equals 17 residues. V shed 6 bases and J 3 bases; nucleotides not matched to a gene: 14. The CDR3 sequence: CASSPLLSASGEETQYF. The DNA for the CDR3 is TGTGCCAGCAGTCCCCTCCTATCTGCTAGCGGGGAAGAGACCCAGTACTTC.

The chain recombines TRBV5-1 with TRBJ2-7, with 11 bases fitting TRBD2. This CDR3 has 19 residues. CDR1 SGHRS and CDR2 YFSETQ come from the germline V gene. V gave up 0 bases and J gave up 4 bases; unmatched junction bases: 15. CDR3 region: CASSLGKTSGSTWAYEQYF. The DNA of the CDR3 is TGCGCCAGCAGCTTGGGAAAAACTAGCGGGAGCACTTGGGCATACGAGCAGTACTTC. The full variable domain, completed using reference TRBV5-1 and TRBJ2-7, is KAGVTQTPRYLIKTRGQQVTLSCSPISGHRSVSWYQQTPGQGLQFLFEYFSETQRNKGNFPGRFSGRQFSNSRSEMNVSTLELGDSALYLCASSLGKTSGSTWAYEQYFGPGTRLTVT.

This clone has a count of ten or more. Other DNA variants within this sample encode the same CDR3. The V and J genes are TRBV5-1 and TRBJ1-5, with 11 bases aligning to TRBD1. V lost 4 bases to trimming and J lost 4 bases; unmatched junction nucleotides: 4. This CDR3 is 15 amino acids long. The germline V gene has CDR1 SGHRS and CDR2 YFSETQ. The CDR3 here is CASSLGQGANQPQHF. In nucleotides, the CDR3 is TGCGCCAGCAGCCTCGGACAGGGGGCTAATCAGCCCCAGCATTTT.

This chain links TRBV10-3 with TRBJ2-5; 14 nucleotides line up with TRBD2. Germline trimming cut 4 bases from V and 5 bases from J; bases unmatched to any gene: 15. This CDR3 comprises 19 residues. Germline V CDR1 and CDR2: ENHRY, SYGVKD. The CDR3 sequence is CAISAYLGRGLAGDETQYF. CDR3 coding DNA: TGTGCCATCAGTGCATACCTAGGACGGGGACTAGCGGGAGATGAGACCCAGTACTTC.

This clone was counted between two and nine times. The chain links TRBV2 to TRBJ1-2; weak D call: TRBD1 (6 bases). CDR1 is SNHLY, CDR2 FYNNEI, per germline. The CDR3 runs 13 residues. V lost 5 bases and J lost 8, with 15 bases in between. The CDR3 is CASSNRAGDGYTF. CDR3 sequence (DNA): TGTGCCAGCAGTAATAGGGCAGGGGACGGCTACACCTTC.

This chain joins TRBV7-2 and TRBJ2-7; D unresolved. The CDR3 sequence is 12 residues long. Germline values: CDR1 SGHTA, CDR2 FQGNSA. Trimming cost V 1 base and J 6 bases, with 7 bases left between them. The CDR3 DNA reads as TGTGCCAGCAGCTTAGGATATTCCGAGCAGTACTTC. Residues: CASSLGYSEQYF.